These 32 T cell receptor beta chains were sequenced from one sample in a study of blood T cell repertoires in COVID-19. The method was immunoSEQ multiplex PCR; TCRdb's version includes in-frame clones alone and lacks a portion of them. This table holds roughly 240,000 clones, roughly 82% found once. Sequenced sample: PBMCs or T cells enriched from blood (not recorded which). These receptors were taken from a woman aged 50 to 60 who had recovered from COVID-19.

The CDR3 reads CASSLNSVFTDTQYF. CDR3 DNA sequence: TGTGCCAGCAGCTTAAACTCGGTCTTCACAGATACGCAGTATTTT. V is TRBV7-2 and J is TRBJ2-3; D unclear. Germline CDR1 SGHTA, CDR2 FQGNSA. Deletions cut 2 bases from V and 2 bases from J, with 11 bases between. The CDR3 is 15 amino acids.

The V and J genes are TRBV7-2 and TRBJ2-2; 9 nucleotides align to TRBD2. Germline trimming cut 4 bases from V and 0 bases from J; bases unmatched to any gene: 3. The CDR3 loop spans 16 amino acids. Per the germline V gene, CDR1 is SGHTA and CDR2 is FQGNSA. The CDR3 coding sequence is TGTGCCAGCAGCTCAAGACTAGCGGCGAACACCGGGGAGCTGTTTTTT. This encodes CASSSRLAANTGELFF.

The V gene is TRBV24-1, the J gene TRBJ1-1, with D perhaps matching TRBD1 (6 bases). V lost 8 bases to trimming and J lost 3 bases, with 21 bases between them. This CDR3 spans 16 amino acids. CDR1 and CDR2 from the germline V gene are KGHDR and SFDVKD. The CDR3 spells CATTLIDRITHTEAFF. The DNA for the CDR3 is TGTGCCACCACCCTGATCGACAGGATAACACACACTGAAGCTTTCTTT.

The gene calls are TRBV20-1 and TRBJ1-3, with unresolved D. The germline V gene encodes CDR1 DFQATT and CDR2 SNEGSKA (reference sequence). Trimming took 3 bases from V and 0 from J, leaving 15 bases between them. CDR3 size: 16 residues. The CDR3 is CSASGRGLSSGNTIYF. CDR3 coding DNA: TGCAGTGCTAGTGGACGGGGATTAAGCTCTGGAAACACCATATATTTT.

The chain joins TRBV15 to TRBJ2-3, with TRBD2 identical over 8 bases. This CDR3 contains 15 residues. Losses at the gene ends were 0 bases for V and 1 base for J; bases not matched to a gene: 0. Looked up from germline, CDR1 is LNHNV and CDR2 is YYDKDF (reference sequence). For the CDR3, the DNA is TGTGCCACCAGCAGAGAGCGGGGGGGCACAGATACGCAGTATTTT. Translation gives CATSRERGGTDTQYF.

The V and J genes are TRBV28 and TRBJ1-5; a possible D gene is TRBD1 (5 bases). Germline CDR1 is MDHEN and CDR2 is SYDVKM. This CDR3 comprises 14 residues. V dropped 5 bases and J dropped 4 bases, with 12 bases sitting between them. Here the CDR3 DNA reads TGTGCCAGCAGTAGAAGGGAGGGGAATCAGCCCCAGCATTTT. Its protein product is CASSRREGNQPQHF.

The chain uses TRBV11-2 and TRBJ2-7; 7 bases line up with TRBD2. V lost 8 bases and J lost 0; bases outside the gene matches: 4. The CDR3 contains 13 residues. Germline lookup yields CDR1 SGHAT and CDR2 FQNNGV. For the CDR3, the DNA is TGTGCCAGCGGCGGGAGCCTCTCCTACGAGCAGTACTTC. Residues: CASGGSLSYEQYF.

The chain joins TRBV5-6 to TRBJ2-7, with 12 bases aligning to TRBD2. The CDR3 has 16 residues. The V segment lost 6 bases and the J segment 5 bases; nucleotides outside the gene matches: 12. Germline assignment: CDR1 SGHDT and CDR2 YYEEEE. CDR3 bases: TGTGCCAGCACCCGAGGGGGTTGGACTAGCGGGAACGAGCAGTACTTC. Amino acid sequence: CASTRGGWTSGNEQYF.

The rearrangement links TRBV11-2 to TRBJ1-3; perhaps TRBD1 as D (5 bases). V was cut by 2 bases and J by 9 bases, with 14 bases left in between. The germline V gene encodes CDR1 SGHAT and CDR2 FQNNGV. The CDR3 runs to 14 residues. CDR3 residues: CASSLIQGWGTIYF. DNA for the CDR3: TGTGCCAGCAGCTTAATTCAGGGATGGGGCACCATATATTTT.

The chain joins TRBV6-2 or TRBV6-3 to TRBJ1-2; D is unclear. Germline CDR1 MNHEY, CDR2 SVGEGT. The CDR3 sequence is 15 residues long. V lost 2 bases and J 2 bases, leaving 12 bases between the germline ends. The CDR3 loop is CASSYGGRENYGYTF. CDR3 in DNA: TGTGCCAGCAGTTACGGCGGCAGAGAGAACTATGGCTACACCTTC.

The chain combines TRBV5-8 with TRBJ1-5; possibly TRBD1 for D (6 bases). The CDR3 length is 16 residues. Germline CDR1 SGHTS, CDR2 YDEGEE. V gave up 4 bases and J gave up 0 bases, with 14 bases separating them. This CDR3 reads CASSGIGQYSNQPQHF. DNA of the CDR3: TGTGCCAGCAGCGGAATTGGACAGTATAGCAATCAGCCCCAGCATTTT. The entire variable domain, with the rest obtained from reference TRBV5-8 and TRBJ1-5, is as follows: EAGVTQSPTHLIKTRGQQATLRCSPISGHTSVYWYQQALGLGLQFLLWYDEGEERNRGNFPPRFSGRQFPNYSSELNVNALELEDSALYLCASSGIGQYSNQPQHFGDGTRLSIL.

The V and J genes are TRBV30 and TRBJ1-1; TRBD1 aligns across 8 bases. Germline V lookup: CDR1 GTSNPN, CDR2 SVGIG (reference sequence). With 0 bases clipped from V and 3 bases from J, the junction kept 9 bases outside the gene matches. This CDR3 comprises 16 residues. The CDR3 bases are TGTGCCTGGAGTGTACCCCTGACAGGGGAGTACACTGAAGCTTTCTTT. Translating it yields CAWSVPLTGEYTEAFF.

The chain recombines TRBV7-9 with TRBJ2-5; D possibly corresponds to TRBD2 (5 bases). The V and J ends lost 7 bases and 5 bases respectively, with 11 bases between them. CDR1 SEHNR and CDR2 FQNEAQ come from the germline V gene (reference sequence). The CDR3 has 12 residues. The chain's CDR3 is CASNDRGETQYF. The CDR3 coding sequence is TGTGCCAGCAACGATAGAGGGGAGACCCAGTACTTC.

V and J are TRBV19 and TRBJ2-3; 8 bases match TRBD1. The CDR3 covers 16 residues. Germline V gene data show CDR1 as LNHDA and CDR2 as SQIVND (reference sequence). Trimming took 3 bases from V and 6 from J; bases not matched to a gene: 11. DNA of the CDR3: TGTGCCAGTAGTATGAGGAGGACAGGGTACACCGATACGCAGTATTTT. Amino acids: CASSMRRTGYTDTQYF.

V is TRBV28 and J is TRBJ1-5; 11 bases agree with TRBD1. The CDR3 runs to 16 residues. The V segment lost 6 bases and the J segment 5 bases; nucleotides outside the gene matches: 9. CDR1 and CDR2 (germline): MDHEN, SYDVKM. The CDR3 DNA reads TGTGCCAGCAGACGTGGACAGGGGGCGATTGATCAGCCCCAGCATTTT. Its translation: CASRRGQGAIDQPQHF.

The chain has TRBV2 and TRBJ2-3; D might be TRBD1 (6 bases). Trimming removed 5 bases from V and 0 bases from J, with 12 bases in between. In germline, CDR1 is SNHLY, CDR2 FYNNEI. The CDR3 loop spans 15 amino acids. The CDR3 coding sequence is TGTGCCAGCAGTCCAGGGACATTTAGCACAGATACGCAGTATTTT. Encoded protein: CASSPGTFSTDTQYF.

The rearrangement joins TRBV18 to TRBJ2-1, with TRBD1 matching over 10 bases. The ends lost 3 bases at V and 4 bases at J; junction bases unmatched: 6. CDR3 length equals 16 residues. Germline V lookup: CDR1 KGHSH, CDR2 LQKENI. The CDR3 DNA sequence: TGTGCCAGCTCACCTGACAGGGGGCGCGGGTACAATGAGCAGTTCTTC. This codes for CASSPDRGRGYNEQFF.

The chain employs TRBV5-1 and TRBJ2-3; TRBD2 matches 12 bases. CDR1 is SGHRS, CDR2 YFSETQ, per germline. CDR3 length: 16 residues. Trimming at V came to 4 bases and at J to 4 bases, leaving 7 bases not matched to a gene. The CDR3 coding sequence is TGCGCCAGCAGCGACCGACTAGCGGGAGCCGCAGATACGCAGTATTTT. It codes for CASSDRLAGAADTQYF.

In its sample, this clone was seen once. CDR3 residues: CASSIPVQGSRNQPQHF. Here the CDR3 DNA reads TGTGCCAGTAGTATCCCGGTTCAGGGCAGTCGTAATCAGCCCCAGCATTTT. The rearrangement links TRBV19 to TRBJ1-5; maybe TRBD1 (5 bases). The CDR3 length is 17 residues. CDR1 and CDR2 (germline): LNHDA, SQIVND (reference sequence). V was clipped by 3 bases and J by 4 bases, with 19 bases between them.

The chain combines TRBV28 with TRBJ2-1; D might be TRBD2 (6 bases). The V gene lost 3 bases and the J gene lost 9 bases, with 6 bases spanning the gap. Germline V lookup: CDR1 MDHEN, CDR2 SYDVKM. There are 11 residues in the CDR3. The CDR3 sequence: CASSLGGEQFF. The CDR3, as DNA: TGTGCCAGCAGTTTGGGGGGTGAGCAGTTCTTC.

In DNA form, the CDR3 reads TGTGCCAGCAGCCATGACAGGGCCCATCAGCCCCAGCATTTT. Residues: CASSHDRAHQPQHF. This chain links TRBV6-5 with TRBJ1-5; 7 bases are shared with TRBD1. CDR1 is MNHEY and CDR2 is SVGAGI in the germline V gene. The length of the CDR3 is 14 residues. Unmatched junction bases numbered 7, after V lost 6 bases and J lost 5 bases.

V and J are TRBV9 and TRBJ2-2; TRBD1 aligns across 7 bases. The CDR3 loop spans 16 amino acids. Trimming cost V 3 bases and J 0 bases; bases outside gene matches: 5. Germline-derived CDR1 and CDR2 are SGDLS and YYNGEE. CDR3 in DNA: TGTGCCAGCAGCGCTTTGGACAGGCCGAACACCGGGGAGCTGTTTTTT. This translates into CASSALDRPNTGELFF.

The gene calls are TRBV7-2 and TRBJ2-7; maybe TRBD2 (5 bases). This CDR3 spans 11 amino acids. The ends were cut back, 5 bases at V and 4 bases at J, with 6 bases in the middle. Germline loops: CDR1 SGHTA, CDR2 FQGNSA. The CDR3 loop is CASSTGYEQYF. In nucleotides, the CDR3 is TGTGCCAGCAGCACGGGATACGAGCAGTACTTC.

The V gene is TRBV6-5, the J gene TRBJ2-2, with a weak D call TRBD2 (6 bases). Germline CDR1 is MNHEY and CDR2 is SVGAGI. The CDR3 spans 15 residues. Trimming pared 6 bases from V and 4 bases from J, leaving 15 bases between. In DNA form, the CDR3 reads TGTGCCAGCAGCCGACTAGAACACGTCACCGGGGAGCTGTTTTTT. This translates into CASSRLEHVTGELFF.

This clone has ten or more counts. V gene TRBV6-4 combines with J gene TRBJ1-1; 7 bases align to TRBD1. The CDR3 covers 15 residues. CDR1 is MRHNA and CDR2 is SNTAGT in the germline V gene. The junction had 7 bases not matched to a gene; V was cut back by 3 bases and J by 3 bases. The CDR3 DNA follows: TGTGCCAGCAGTGAGGAAGGGGGCGATTACACTGAAGCTTTCTTT. Translating gives CASSEEGGDYTEAFF.

This chain joins TRBV5-1 and TRBJ2-1; no clear D gene. Trimming removed 0 bases from V and 0 bases from J, with 7 bases in between. The CDR3 spans 15 residues. CDR1 SGHRS and CDR2 YFSETQ come from the germline V gene. The CDR3 DNA reads as TGCGCCAGCAGCTTGGCCGAGGCCTCCTACAATGAGCAGTTCTTC. Translating it yields CASSLAEASYNEQFF.

The CDR3 loop reads CASSLIVGPQHF. The CDR3 nucleotides read TGTGCCAGCAGCTTAATAGTCGGGCCCCAGCATTTT. The chain combines TRBV7-2 with TRBJ1-5; no clear D gene. The CDR3 is 12 amino acids. Per the germline V gene, CDR1 is SGHTA and CDR2 is FQGNSA. Trimming took 2 bases from V and 9 from J, leaving 8 bases between them.

The genes are TRBV7-9 and TRBJ2-1; 8 bases fit TRBD2. With 0 bases clipped from V and 2 bases from J, the junction kept 9 bases outside the gene matches. Germline lookup yields CDR1 SEHNR and CDR2 FQNEAQ (reference sequence). The CDR3 contains 18 residues. CDR3 sequence: CASSLATLRGATYNEQFF. The CDR3 DNA is TGTGCCAGCAGCTTAGCGACCTTGCGGGGGGCCACCTACAATGAGCAGTTCTTC.

The rearrangement links TRBV18 to TRBJ1-3; a possible D gene is TRBD1 (5 bases). The V gene lost 2 bases and the J gene lost 4 bases, with 18 bases spanning the gap. The length of the CDR3 is 17 residues. Germline CDR1 is KGHSH and CDR2 is LQKENI. Written as DNA, the CDR3 is TGTGCCAGCTCACCAACTTGGGGCTCTGAGAGCGGAAACACCATATATTTT. Its protein is CASSPTWGSESGNTIYF.

The V and J genes are TRBV7-2 and TRBJ2-7; D gene uncertain. Germline V CDR1 and CDR2: SGHTA, FQGNSA. CDR3 size: 14 residues. V was clipped by 0 bases and J by 3 bases, with 9 bases between them. CDR3: CASSLAGGNYEQYF. Written as DNA, the CDR3 is TGTGCCAGCAGCTTAGCCGGCGGAAACTACGAGCAGTACTTC.

The rearrangement links TRBV7-8 to TRBJ1-5, with unresolved D. Germline V CDR1 and CDR2: SGHVS, FQNEAQ. The length of the CDR3 is 16 residues. V lost 1 base and J 3 bases, leaving 13 bases between the germline ends. The DNA for the CDR3 is TGTGCCAGCAGCTTAGTATATCGCAGGAACAATCAGCCCCAGCATTTT. It specifies CASSLVYRRNNQPQHF.

Worth noting for this clone: Relative to the germline gene, one junction end is altered; a read error may explain this. The chain links TRBV7-7 to TRBJ2-5, with 8 nucleotides matching TRBD2. The germline V gene encodes CDR1 SSHAT and CDR2 FNYEAQ (reference sequence). CDR3 length equals 15 residues. In nucleotides, the CDR3 is TGTGCTAGCAGCCGAAATTGGGGCGGGGGGGAGACCCAGTACTTC. It yields the protein CASSRNWGGGETQYF.